Sequencing of this TCR beta chain was carried out in a study of cytomegalovirus exposure and HLA in healthy donors. Vbeta (60) and Jbeta (13) primers were used in the PCR. Profiled with immunoSEQ multiplex PCR; TCRdb holds only in-frame clones, not every one. The profile shows about 98,000 clones, 63% of them singletons. The V and J ends lost 4 bases and 2 bases, in that order; junction bases with no gene match: 6. The CDR3 extends over 15 amino acids. Germline-derived CDR1 and CDR2 are GTSNPN and SVGIG (reference sequence). The rearrangement joins TRBV30 to TRBJ2-4; 9 bases align to TRBD2. This receptor was identified in a human donor in good health. The specimen was PBMCs. CDR3 protein: CAWIPSGDSKNIQYF. Here the CDR3 DNA reads TGTGCCTGGATTCCTAGCGGGGACTCCAAAAACATTCAGTACTTC.